The T cell receptor (beta chain) under discussion was sequenced for a study of T cells after yellow fever vaccination (dated by TCRdb to about 2019). Broadly, across the study: The SMART-Seq v4 Ultra Low Input RNA kit was used to prepare libraries from fractions with low cell numbers. Blood was collected at multiple timepoints before and after primary and secondary immunization, and bulk PBMC replicates and cell subsets were isolated. Two healthy male donors made up the cohort, one aged 18 to 30 years and the other aged 30 to 40 years. To follow T-cell clones before and after both primary and booster YFV17D yellow fever vaccination, bulk TCR alpha and beta repertoires underwent longitudinal sequencing.

TCR cDNA was synthesized by 5'RACE template switching, which introduced a universal primer site and unique molecular identifiers. cDNA synthesis was primed from both the TCR alpha and TCR beta constant segments. Two PCR steps were used to amplify libraries, with sample barcodes and sequencing adapters being added in the second step. Sequencing of the libraries was done on either Illumina HiSeq 2500 (2x100 bp) or NovaSeq (2x150 bp). Regarding the original processing steps: MIGEC handled demultiplexing of reads and collapsing into UMI consensus sequences, while MiXCR performed V(D)J alignment. Vaccine-responding clonotypes were identified with edgeR using replicate PBMC samples, with FDR below 0.01 and a log2 fold change above 5 up to day 15 being required. Each bulk clonotype was labeled CD4 or CD8 based on which sequenced repertoire, CD4 or CD8, contained the clonotype at higher abundance. TCRdb reanalyzed the raw reads on its own, using fastp at Q25 for trimming and MiXCR for clone calling, and kept in-frame beta chains. Each record represents a unique CDR3 protein, reported with the most common genes and DNA among its rows. These V and J calls are TCRdb output, not the study's own analysis. The sample includes some 110,000 distinct CDR3 sequences, with about 7.4% observed a single time. The ten top clones hold 2% to 3% of the sample.

The intended sense of this specimen's treatment or condition label: live attenuated yellow fever vaccine strain. A standard Ficoll-Paque protocol was used to isolate PBMCs from peripheral blood. CD4 and CD8 T-cell fractions were isolated with Dynabeads CD4 and CD8 positive selection kits. TriZol was used to extract RNA from bulk PBMCs, CD4 and CD8 fractions, and dextramer-positive and dextramer-negative fractions. The full study reports these points: Only a couple of donors were included in the study, so the extent to which the findings can be generalized is limited. Computational filtering was required because FACS-sorted repertoires could contain abundant contaminating clonotypes from the bulk population. Compared with the primary T-cell response, the secondary T-cell response was weaker but faster, peaking on day 5 rather than day 15. A small share of clonotypes was detected in both CD4 and CD8 compartments, with the overlap likely arising from convergent recombination. After the booster, most clones that had expanded after primary vaccination were detected again (almost 97% of CD4 and 88% of CD8), suggesting broad maintenance of memory.

This clonotype was counted at least ten times. The antigen it recognizes is unknown. Per-base qualities were not stored, and no clone one base away is much larger. The junction shows trimming of 6 bases on V and 2 bases on J, plus 11 bases between the germline ends. Reading from cysteine to phenylalanine, the CDR3 counts 13 amino acids. The DNA shown is the 39-base CDR3, in frame from base 1. From a lookup of the germline V gene, CDR1 and CDR2 are SGDLS and YYNGEE. The sample here was CD4+ T cells sorted from PBMCs, taken around 10 days after the first yellow fever vaccination. The receptor was isolated from a man aged 18 to 35 who received the YFV17D yellow fever vaccine. The chain is encoded by TRBV9 joined to TRBJ2-5, with the D gene not clear enough to name. This receptor carries the CDR3 CASTPLPQETQYF. The sequenced DNA is TGTGCCAGCACCCCGCTCCCACAAGAGACCCAGTACTTC.